A single count supports the clone carrying this T cell receptor beta chain. This sample was included in a study of CD8+ T cells in alopecia areata. Sequencing used cDNA as its template, made by extracting RNA and reverse transcribing it. Generated by immunoSEQ multiplex PCR, the TCRdb table keeps only in-frame clones and is missing some. This table holds approximately 150,000 clones, around 54% found once. Input material: CD4+ T cells sorted from blood. The source is a human donor in good health.

As DNA, the CDR3 is TGTGCCAGCAGTGAAGTCGGGGCGGCGAGCTCCTACGAGCAGTACTTC. The encoded protein is CASSEVGAASSYEQYF. The V gene is TRBV2, the J gene TRBJ2-7; D is tentatively TRBD1 or TRBD2 (5 bases each). CDR1 SNHLY and CDR2 FYNNEI come from the germline V gene. CDR3 length: 16 amino acids. V was cut by 1 base and J by 0 bases, with 13 bases left in between.